This TCR beta chain was identified during a study of CD8 T cells in Susac syndrome. The CDR3 spans 15 residues. V was pared by 5 bases and J by 3 bases, with 9 bases of the junction left unmatched. Germline V lookup: CDR1 MNHEY, CDR2 SMNVEV (reference sequence). RNA amounts of roughly 0.5 to 1 ug underwent reverse transcription with random hexamers. TCRdb ran MiXCR on the immunoSEQ multiplex PCR reads and lists one entry per CDR3 protein. The sample yields fewer than 35,000 distinct CDR3 sequences, 90% to 95% seen once. TEMRA cells were FACS-enriched, with CD8+ and CD4+ T cells isolated negatively. The V call is TRBV27, the J call TRBJ2-5; 7 bases map to TRBD1. The material sequenced was CD8+ T cells from PBMCs. The receptor was isolated from a human donor in good health. Here the CDR3 reads CASSLHHDREETQYF. Written as DNA, the CDR3 is TGTGCCAGCAGTCTCCATCATGACAGGGAAGAGACCCAGTACTTC.